This T cell receptor beta chain was captured by sequencing in a study of CXCR3-negative and CXCR3-positive naive CD8 T cells. Worth noting for this clonotype: Antigen unknown.

The method, 5' RACE with UMI labels, was used to prepare the TRB cDNA libraries. TCRdb re-called the 5' RACE reads and gives one entry per CDR3 protein, without DNA. The table lists tens of thousands of distinct CDR3 sequences. Researchers reported sorting every CD8+ T cell subset in triplicate, around 300,000 cells per sort. Naive cells were sorted as CD45RO-, CCR7+, CD27+ and CD95-. The CDR3 loop spans 17 amino acids. In germline, CDR1 is MGHRA, CDR2 YSYEKL. Points from the study as a whole: Greater hydrophobicity was found in TRB CDR3s of CXCR3-positive naive cells than of CXCR3-negative naive cells. Surface CD5 was comparable between naive subsets; TCR strength was inferred from TRB CDR3 properties.

This rearrangement joins TRBV4-1 to TRBJ1-1. This clonotype was obtained from a human donor in good health. Some clones in this sample may be carry-over from other donors' samples. The specimen sequenced was naive CXCR3+ CD8+ T cells from blood. Subset here: CD45RO-CCR7+CD27+CD95- naive CD8+ T cells expressing CXCR3 (TNR3+). The CDR3 protein is CASSQVPDGHLNTEAFF.